The T cell receptor beta chain described here comes from a study of control samples from healthy donors and cancer patients. Per germline, CDR1 SNHLY and CDR2 FYNNEI. There are 14 residues in the CDR3. V was cut by 6 bases and J by 1 base, with 9 bases left in between. Only in-frame clones appear in the TCRdb table, and some are missing; sequencing was by immunoSEQ multiplex PCR. The sample carries roughly 150,000 clones, around 88% recorded once. Sequencing was done on a sample of blood. The clonotype was recovered from a man aged 18 to 30 in good health. The V and J genes are TRBV2 and TRBJ2-2; D call uncertain. The CDR3 bases are TGTGCCAGCAGGGTTCGCAGGAACACCGGGGAGCTGTTTTTT. Residues: CASRVRRNTGELFF. Using reference TRBV2 and TRBJ2-2 for the parts outside the CDR3, the full variable domain is EPEVTQTPSHQVTQMGQEVILRCVPISNHLYFYWYRQILGQKVEFLVSFYNNEISEKSEIFDDQFSVERPDGSNFTLKIRSTKLEDSAMYFCASRVRRNTGELFFGEGSRLTVL.